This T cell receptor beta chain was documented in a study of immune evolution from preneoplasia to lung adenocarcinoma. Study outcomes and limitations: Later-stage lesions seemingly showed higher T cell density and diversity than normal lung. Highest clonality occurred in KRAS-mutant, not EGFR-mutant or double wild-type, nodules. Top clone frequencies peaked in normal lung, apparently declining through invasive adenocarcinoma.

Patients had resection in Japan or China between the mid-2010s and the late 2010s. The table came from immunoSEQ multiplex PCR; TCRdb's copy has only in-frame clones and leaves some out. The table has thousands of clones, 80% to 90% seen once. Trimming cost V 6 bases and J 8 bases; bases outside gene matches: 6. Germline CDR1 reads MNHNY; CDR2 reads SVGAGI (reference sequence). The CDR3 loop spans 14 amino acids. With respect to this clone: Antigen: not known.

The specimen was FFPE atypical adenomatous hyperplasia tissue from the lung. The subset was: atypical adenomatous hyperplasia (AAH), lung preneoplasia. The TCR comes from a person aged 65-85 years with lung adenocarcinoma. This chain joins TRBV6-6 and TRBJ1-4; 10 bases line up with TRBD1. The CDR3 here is CASRGQGSAEKLFF. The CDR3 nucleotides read TGTGCCAGCAGGGGACAGGGGAGTGCAGAAAAACTGTTTTTT.